This passage covers 22 T cell receptor beta chains from one sample sequenced in a study of yellow fever vaccine responses in identical twins. MiXCR, applied by TCRdb to the RT-PCR reads, yields one record per CDR3 protein. Seen here are around 4,400 distinct CDR3 sequences, approximately 85% observed once, and the top ten hold 2% to 2.5%. Here the sequenced sample was T cells from blood (PBMCs), unsorted or a sorted subset (not recorded which), taken before or after yellow fever vaccination (not recorded which). Receptor source: a young woman who received the yellow fever vaccine.

J is TRBJ2-1 and V is TRBV24-1, with a tentative D call TRBD2 (7 bases). Trimming pared 7 bases from V and 13 bases from J, leaving 13 bases between. Germline loops: CDR1 KGHDR, CDR2 SFDVKD. The CDR3 has 11 residues. The chain's CDR3 is CATRGGGSQFF. The CDR3 DNA is TGTGCCACCAGAGGGGGGGGATCACAGTTCTTC.

The V and J genes are TRBV11-3 and TRBJ2-7; D is perhaps TRBD2 (5 bases). The CDR3 spans 12 residues. V was cut by 5 bases and J by 9 bases, with 14 bases left in between. The germline V gene has CDR1 SGHNT and CDR2 YENEEA. The CDR3 nucleotides are TGTGCCAGCAGCGCGGAAACTAGGACGCAGTACTTC. This translates into CASSAETRTQYF.

Only one count was recorded for this clonotype. The chain has TRBV11-1 and TRBJ2-7, with 13 bases identical to TRBD2. Germline V gene data show CDR1 as SGHAT and CDR2 as FQDESV (reference sequence). V lost 0 bases to trimming and J lost 2 bases; unmatched junction nucleotides: 7. CDR3 length: 18 residues. The CDR3 sequence is CASSLAYPTSGGTYEQYF. The CDR3 nucleotides read TGTGCCAGCAGCTTAGCGTACCCGACTAGCGGGGGGACCTACGAGCAGTACTTC. Complete variable domain (other parts from reference TRBV11-1 and TRBJ2-7): EAEVAQSPRYKITEKSQAVAFWCDPISGHATLYWYRQILGQGPELLVQFQDESVVDDSQLPKDRFSAERLKGVDSTLKIQPAELGDSAMYLCASSLAYPTSGGTYEQYFGPGTRLTVT.

The chain joins TRBV30 to TRBJ1-1, with 8 bases fitting TRBD1. Per germline, CDR1 GTSNPN and CDR2 SVGIG (reference sequence). The V and J ends lost 1 base and 12 bases, in that order; junction bases with no gene match: 7. CDR3 length: 12 residues. CDR3 DNA: TGTGCCTGGAGTGCAGACAGGGGACATACTTTCTTT. Protein: CAWSADRGHTFF.

The rearrangement joins TRBV29-1 to TRBJ1-1; TRBD1 agrees at 8 bases. The CDR3 is 14 residues long. Germline CDR1 is SQVTM and CDR2 is ANQGSEA. The junction had 6 bases not matched to a gene; V was cut back by 6 bases and J by 0 bases. Here the CDR3 DNA reads TGCAGCGTCATCCGGACAGGGATGAACACTGAAGCTTTCTTT. Encoded protein: CSVIRTGMNTEAFF.

The gene calls are TRBV25-1 and TRBJ2-7; 8 bases map to TRBD2. Trimming cost V 4 bases and J 2 bases; bases outside gene matches: 1. The CDR3 loop spans 13 amino acids. CDR1 and CDR2 from the germline V gene are MGHDK and SYGVNS. The CDR3 reads CASSAAGAYEQYF. In nucleotides, the CDR3 is TGTGCCAGCAGTGCAGCGGGAGCCTACGAGCAGTACTTC.

The sample holds one count of this clonotype. The chain combines TRBV5-1 with TRBJ2-5; D is unresolved. Germline CDR1 and CDR2: SGHRS and YFSETQ. This CDR3 contains 12 residues. Trimming removed 0 bases at V and 1 base at J, with 1 base between. CDR3 amino acids: CASSLAQETQYF. As DNA, the CDR3 is TGCGCCAGCAGCTTGGCCCAAGAGACCCAGTACTTC. Full variable domain (outside the CDR3, taken from reference TRBV5-1 and TRBJ2-5): KAGVTQTPRYLIKTRGQQVTLSCSPISGHRSVSWYQQTPGQGLQFLFEYFSETQRNKGNFPGRFSGRQFSNSRSEMNVSTLELGDSALYLCASSLAQETQYFGPGTRLLVL.

This sequence joins TRBV10-3 and TRBJ2-2; the match to TRBD1 covers 9 bases. The CDR3 is 14 amino acids. CDR1 is ENHRY, CDR2 SYGVKD, per germline. V dropped 7 bases and J dropped 5; count of bases not matched to a gene: 5. CDR3 protein: CAIMGQGGTGELFF. In DNA form, the CDR3 reads TGTGCCATCATGGGACAGGGAGGTACCGGGGAGCTGTTTTTT.

The chain carries TRBV11-2 and TRBJ2-5; 11 bases fit TRBD2. J gave up 4 bases and V 4 bases, and 11 bases lay outside the gene matches. CDR1 and CDR2 (germline): SGHAT, FQNNGV. This CDR3 contains 17 residues. The CDR3 here is CASSSLLSGRARETQYF. Here the CDR3 DNA reads TGTGCCAGCAGCTCCCTCCTTAGCGGGAGGGCCCGAGAGACCCAGTACTTC. The variable domain in full, completed from reference TRBV11-2 and TRBJ2-5, reads EAGVAQSPRYKIIEKRQSVAFWCNPISGHATLYWYQQILGQGPKLLIQFQNNGVVDDSQLPKDRFSAERLKGVDSTLKIQPAKLEDSAVYLCASSSLLSGRARETQYFGPGTRLLVL.

The chain links TRBV7-2 to TRBJ2-3; 9 nucleotides align to TRBD2. This CDR3 spans 15 amino acids. Trimming removed 6 bases from V and 2 bases from J; junction bases left unmatched: 6. From germline, CDR1 is SGHTA and CDR2 FQGNSA. DNA for the CDR3: TGTGCCAGCAGGTTTAGGGGACTAGCCACAGATACGCAGTATTTT. Translated, it gives CASRFRGLATDTQYF. The complete variable domain, with remaining parts taken from reference TRBV7-2 and TRBJ2-3, reads GAGVSQSPSNKVTEKGKDVELRCDPISGHTALYWYRQSLGQGLEFLIYFQGNSAPDKSGLPSDRFSAERTGGSVSTLTIQRTQQEDSAVYLCASRFRGLATDTQYFGPGTRLTVL.

J is TRBJ2-7 and V is TRBV28; 7 bases are shared with TRBD1. Germline CDR1 reads MDHEN; CDR2 reads SYDVKM. This CDR3 comprises 15 residues. V shed 6 bases, J shed 1 base, and the junction held 9 bases outside the gene matches. The CDR3 DNA sequence: TGTGCCAGCAGGGGAAGGGGGCTACTATCCTACGAGCAGTACTTC. Translating gives CASRGRGLLSYEQYF.

The chain carries TRBV30 and TRBJ2-1; the D is unclear. Trimming took off 2 bases at V and 6 bases at J, with 14 bases between the two ends. CDR1 GTSNPN and CDR2 SVGIG come from the germline V gene (reference sequence). The CDR3 sequence is 14 residues long. The chain's CDR3 is CAWSSTDGPNEQFF. The DNA for the CDR3 is TGTGCCTGGAGTTCCACCGATGGCCCCAATGAGCAGTTCTTC.

The chain uses TRBV15 and TRBJ2-1; 10 nucleotides line up with TRBD2. This CDR3 region has 15 residues. Germline values: CDR1 LNHNV, CDR2 YYDKDF (reference sequence). The V and J ends lost 6 bases and 2 bases, in that order; junction bases with no gene match: 4. The DNA for the CDR3 is TGTGCCACCAGAGGGAGCGGGAGGGCCTACAATGAGCAGTTCTTC. The encoded protein is CATRGSGRAYNEQFF.

The chain combines TRBV6-5 with TRBJ2-1; tentative D call: TRBD2 (6 bases). Deletions cut 0 bases from V and 12 bases from J, with 15 bases between. The CDR3 runs 14 residues. CDR1 and CDR2 from the germline V gene are MNHEY and SVGAGI. CDR3 sequence reads: CASSYSSNGGGQFF. DNA of the CDR3: TGTGCCAGCAGTTACTCGAGCAATGGGGGAGGGCAGTTCTTC.

The V gene is TRBV12-3 or TRBV12-4, the J gene TRBJ1-2; D gene uncertain. This CDR3 is built from 12 residues. Between the trimmed V and J ends, which lost 1 base and 2 bases, there was a span of 2 bases. The CDR3 DNA reads as TGTGCCAGCAGTTTAGTCAACTATGGCTACACCTTC. Amino acid sequence: CASSLVNYGYTF.

The V and J genes are TRBV23-1 and TRBJ1-1, with D possibly matching TRBD1 (6 bases). TRBV23-1 falls under the ORF class, with uncertain function. V was pared by 7 bases and J by 1 base, with 13 bases between. There are 14 residues in the CDR3. The CDR3 nucleotides are TGCGCCAGCATCCGCCAGGGGACGAACACTGAAGCTTTCTTT. This encodes CASIRQGTNTEAFF.

In this sample, this clonotype turned up a few times. This chain joins TRBV11-3 and TRBJ1-1, with 7 bases identical to TRBD1. V lost 5 bases to trimming and J lost 1 base; unmatched junction nucleotides: 4. The CDR3 is 14 residues long. The germline V gene encodes CDR1 SGHNT and CDR2 YENEEA. The CDR3 loop is CASSLTGRNTEAFF. The DNA of the CDR3 is TGTGCCAGCAGCCTGACAGGGCGGAACACTGAAGCTTTCTTT.

V gene TRBV5-1 combines with J gene TRBJ2-7; 7 nucleotides agree with TRBD2. The CDR3 is 15 amino acids. With 4 bases clipped from V and 6 bases from J, the junction kept 13 bases outside the gene matches. Germline V gene sequence: CDR1 SGHRS, CDR2 YFSETQ. The CDR3 here is CASSRNQAGASEQYF. In nucleotides, the CDR3 is TGCGCCAGCAGCCGAAATCAGGCGGGAGCCTCCGAGCAGTACTTC.

The chain employs TRBV6-1 and TRBJ1-2; D ambiguous. Germline V gene lookup returns CDR1 MNHNS and CDR2 SASEGT. V was shortened by 4 bases and J by 4 bases, with 7 bases between the two germline ends. The CDR3 sequence is 12 residues long. The DNA for the CDR3 is TGTGCCAGCAGTGCGGGAGGCTATGGCTACACCTTC. Translation gives CASSAGGYGYTF.

J is TRBJ2-7 and V is TRBV7-2; D possibly corresponds to TRBD2 (5 bases). Per the germline V gene, CDR1 is SGHTA and CDR2 is FQGNSA. Trimming took 0 bases from V and 5 from J, leaving 14 bases between them. There are 15 residues in the CDR3. DNA of the CDR3: TGTGCCAGCAGCTTAGCGCTTGGGAGAGCGGACGAGCAGTACTTC. Translated, it gives CASSLALGRADEQYF.

The CDR3 loop reads CASSLSVTYEQYF. The CDR3 bases are TGTGCCAGCAGCTTAAGTGTAACCTACGAGCAGTACTTC. The chain uses TRBV11-1 and TRBJ2-7; D unclear. Trimming cost V 2 bases and J 2 bases, with 7 bases left between them. Germline CDR1 and CDR2: SGHAT and FQDESV (reference sequence). The CDR3 spans 13 residues.

The chain uses TRBV11-3 and TRBJ1-4; D gene uncertain. V was shortened by 4 bases and J by 8 bases, with 11 bases between the two germline ends. Germline V gene sequence: CDR1 SGHNT, CDR2 YENEEA. The CDR3 is 13 amino acids. CDR3 protein: CASSSELREKLFF. The CDR3 region has the DNA TGTGCCAGCAGCTCCGAACTGAGGGAAAAACTGTTTTTT.